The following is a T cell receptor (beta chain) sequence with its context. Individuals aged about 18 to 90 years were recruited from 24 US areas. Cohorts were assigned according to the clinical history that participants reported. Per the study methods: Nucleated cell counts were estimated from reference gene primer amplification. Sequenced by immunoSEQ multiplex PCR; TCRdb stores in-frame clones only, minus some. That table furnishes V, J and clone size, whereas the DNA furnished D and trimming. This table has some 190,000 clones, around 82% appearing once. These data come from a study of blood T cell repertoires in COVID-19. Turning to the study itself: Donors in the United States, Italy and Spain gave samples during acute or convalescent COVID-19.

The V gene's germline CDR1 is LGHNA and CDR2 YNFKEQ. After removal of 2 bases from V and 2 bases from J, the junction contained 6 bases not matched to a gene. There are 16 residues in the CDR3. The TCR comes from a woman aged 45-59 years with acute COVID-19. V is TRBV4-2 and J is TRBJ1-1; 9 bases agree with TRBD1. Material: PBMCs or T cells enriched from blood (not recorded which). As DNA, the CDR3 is TGTGCCAGCAGCCAATGGGGGACAGGGAAAAACACTGAAGCTTTCTTT. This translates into CASSQWGTGKNTEAFF.